Presented here are 32 T cell receptor beta chains from one specimen sequenced in a study of molecular identifiers for immune sequencing clone quantification. TCRdb processed the PCR reads anew with MiXCR; each CDR3 protein has one entry. The repertoire holds around 480,000 distinct CDR3 sequences, with roughly 24% as singletons. Sequencing used naive CD8+ T cells from blood, with Jurkat cell RNA spiked in. Regarding subset: FACS-sorted CD8+CD4-CCR7+CD45RA+ naive T cells. These receptors were obtained from a human donor in good health. Some libraries in this study had Jurkat cell RNA spiked in.

The chain is built from TRBV6-2 or TRBV6-3 and TRBJ1-2; D is unclear. Trimming took off 2 bases at V and 4 bases at J, with 14 bases between the two ends. Germline V CDR1 and CDR2: MNHEY, SVGEGT. The CDR3 has 15 residues. For the CDR3, the DNA is TGTGCCAGCAGTTACCAGAGGACGGTCGTCTATGGCTACACCTTC. It encodes CASSYQRTVVYGYTF.

The sample holds a few counts of this clonotype. This chain connects TRBV30 to TRBJ2-2; TRBD1 or TRBD2 may be the D gene (5 bases each). The CDR3 totals 16 residues. Trimming removed 0 bases from V and 3 bases from J, with 14 bases in between. Germline V gene lookup returns CDR1 GTSNPN and CDR2 SVGIG (reference sequence). DNA for the CDR3: TGTGCCTGGAGTGTACGAGGGTTGGGGGACACCGGGGAGCTGTTTTTT. Translated: CAWSVRGLGDTGELFF. The complete variable domain, with remaining parts taken from reference TRBV30 and TRBJ2-2, reads SQTIHQWPATLVQPVGSPLSLECTVEGTSNPNLYWYRQAAGRGLQLLFYSVGIGQISSEVPQNLSASRPQDRQFILSSKKLLLSDSGFYLCAWSVRGLGDTGELFFGEGSRLTVL.

This clonotype was seen more than once but under ten times. V is TRBV20-1 and J is TRBJ2-1, with 8 bases identical to TRBD2. Germline V gene data show CDR1 as DFQATT and CDR2 as SNEGSKA (reference sequence). The CDR3 runs 14 residues. V trimming: 5 bases; J trimming: 3 bases; junction bases outside the gene matches: 6. The CDR3 sequence: CSAPAGADYNEQFF. DNA for the CDR3: TGCAGTGCTCCAGCGGGAGCCGACTACAATGAGCAGTTCTTC.

A few counts support this clonotype. The CDR3 DNA is TGTGCCAGTAGTATTTCCTCCCGGGAAGAGCAGTACTTC. As protein: CASSISSREEQYF. The chain carries TRBV19 and TRBJ2-7, with D perhaps matching TRBD2 (5 bases). The germline gives CDR1 LNHDA, CDR2 SQIVND (reference sequence). V lost 3 bases and J 7 bases, leaving 13 bases between the germline ends. The CDR3 has 13 amino acids.

This clonotype was counted a few times. The CDR3 DNA is TGTGCCAGTAGTATTCTTTCGGGAGGCTATGGCTACACCTTC. Its translation is CASSILSGGYGYTF. The chain is built from TRBV19 and TRBJ1-2; D ambiguous. The ends were cut back, 3 bases at V and 4 bases at J, with 12 bases in the middle. The CDR3 covers 14 residues. CDR1 is LNHDA and CDR2 is SQIVND in the germline V gene (reference sequence).

This clonotype was recorded at least ten times. The chain combines TRBV7-2 with TRBJ2-6; D is possibly TRBD1 (6 bases). CDR1 SGHTA and CDR2 FQGNSA come from the germline V gene. This CDR3 has 17 residues. Trimming stripped 5 bases from V and 0 bases from J, with 14 bases between. The DNA of the CDR3 is TGTGCCAGCAGCCCACAGGGTTTGGTCTCTGGGGCCAACGTCCTGACTTTC. As protein: CASSPQGLVSGANVLTF.

This clonotype came up a few times. One end of the junction is discordant with germline, which a read error may explain. The chain combines TRBV5-3 with TRBJ1-4, with D uncertain. TRBV5-3 is recorded as an ORF, its role being uncertain. The CDR3 covers 14 residues. CDR3 region: CASSLGIENEKLFF. The DNA for the CDR3 is TGTGCCAGCAGCTTGGGAATAGAAAATGAAAAACTGTTTTTT.

This clonotype was counted only a few times. The genes are TRBV9 and TRBJ2-1; D gene ambiguous. V was cut by 4 bases and J by 10 bases, with 9 bases left in between. The CDR3 extends over 11 amino acids. Per the germline V gene, CDR1 is SGDLS and CDR2 is YYNGEE. CDR3 coding DNA: TGTGCCAGCAGCTATGCGGAGGAGCAGTTCTTC. It codes for CASSYAEEQFF.

In its sample, this clonotype was seen many times. The gene calls are TRBV28 and TRBJ2-5; D is unresolved. Trimming stripped 3 bases from V and 3 bases from J, with 8 bases between. This CDR3 contains 13 residues. In germline, CDR1 is MDHEN, CDR2 SYDVKM. CDR3 sequence reads: CASSLFGEETQYF. The CDR3 DNA sequence: TGTGCCAGCAGTTTGTTCGGAGAAGAGACCCAGTACTTC.

A remark on this clonotype: A much larger clone sits a single nucleotide away, making a read error possible. CDR3 DNA: TGTGCCAGCGGCTCAGGTACAGCGGGACTAGCCAAAAACATTCAGTACTTC. Its translation: CASGSGTAGLAKNIQYF. This chain links TRBV5-3 with TRBJ2-4, with 7 bases matching TRBD2. TRBV5-3 is recorded as an ORF, its role being uncertain. The CDR3 extends over 17 amino acids. V lost 8 bases to trimming and J lost 0 bases; unmatched junction nucleotides: 14.

The chain uses TRBV7-8 and TRBJ2-1; TRBD2 matches at 9 bases. The CDR3 has 20 residues. Germline trimming cut 1 base from V and 3 bases from J; bases unmatched to any gene: 16. Germline CDR1 reads SGHVS; CDR2 reads FQNEAQ. CDR3 coding DNA: TGTGCCAGCAGCTTAGATGGCCCCCTACTAAGCGGGGGGTACTACAATGAGCAGTTCTTC. Translation gives CASSLDGPLLSGGYYNEQFF.

Points on this clonotype: This may arise from a read error, as a much more abundant clone is one base away. The rearrangement uses TRBV5-1 and TRBJ2-3; D assignment may be TRBD1 or TRBD2 (5 bases each). V shed 5 bases and J shed 6 bases, with 16 bases lying between them. The V gene's germline CDR1 is SGHRS and CDR2 YFSETQ. The length of the CDR3 is 14 residues. The CDR3 here is CASRQWGPRDTQYF. CDR3 DNA: TGCGCCAGCAGGCAATGGGGACCGCGTGATACGCAGTATTTT.

This clonotype has a count of ten or more. V gene TRBV9 combines with J gene TRBJ1-1, with D hard to call. Germline V CDR1 and CDR2: SGDLS, YYNGEE. The CDR3 contains 16 residues. The ends were cut back, 4 bases at V and 3 bases at J, with 19 bases in the middle. The CDR3, as DNA: TGTGCCAGCAGCCTGAGCCGGGAGGCCCTGGACACTGAAGCTTTCTTT. Translated, it gives CASSLSREALDTEAFF.

This clonotype was seen ten or more times. The chain uses TRBV7-9 and TRBJ2-4, with no clear D. Trimming shortened V by 2 bases and J by 7 bases, and 6 bases separated the two germline ends. The CDR3 totals 12 residues. CDR1 and CDR2 (germline): SEHNR, FQNEAQ (reference sequence). Here the CDR3 reads CASSLYLNIQYF. Here the CDR3 DNA reads TGTGCCAGCAGCTTATATCTGAACATTCAGTACTTC. The full variable domain, its missing parts supplied by reference TRBV7-9 and TRBJ2-4, is DTGVSQNPRHKITKRGQNVTFRCDPISEHNRLYWYRQTLGQGPEFLTYFQNEAQLEKSRLLSDRFSAERPKGSFSTLEIQRTEQGDSAMYLCASSLYLNIQYFGAGTRLSVL.

Remarks on this clonotype: One base away lies a much larger clone, so this may be a sequencing read error. This chain joins TRBV28 and TRBJ2-7; D is possibly TRBD2 (5 bases). Germline values: CDR1 MDHEN, CDR2 SYDVKM. The CDR3 has 13 amino acids. CDR3 coding DNA: TGTGCCGGCAGTTTAGTCGGGGATTCCGAGCAGTACTTC. Translating gives CAGSLVGDSEQYF.

This clonotype has just a few counts. This chain uses TRBV6-1 with TRBJ1-1; 7 positions agree with TRBD1. CDR3 length: 14 residues. V shed 5 bases and J 6 bases; nucleotides not matched to a gene: 9. The germline gives CDR1 MNHNS, CDR2 SASEGT. The CDR3 spells CASSYGQVDPEAFF. The CDR3 bases are TGTGCCAGCAGTTATGGACAGGTGGACCCTGAAGCTTTCTTT.

This clonotype was recorded a few times. This chain joins TRBV27 and TRBJ2-3; a weak D match, TRBD1 (6 bases). Trimming cost V 5 bases and J 2 bases, with 11 bases left between them. Looked up from germline, CDR1 is MNHEY and CDR2 is SMNVEV (reference sequence). This CDR3 has 14 residues. DNA for the CDR3: TGTGCCAGCAGTCCCGGACAGAACACAGATACGCAGTATTTT. It specifies CASSPGQNTDTQYF.

This clonotype appeared many times. The gene calls are TRBV4-3 and TRBJ2-3; 8 bases align to TRBD2. V dropped 4 bases and J dropped 4; count of bases not matched to a gene: 13. CDR1 is LGHNA, CDR2 YSLEER, per germline. The CDR3 extends over 17 amino acids. Here the CDR3 reads CASSPSAQTSEADTQYF. CDR3 nucleotide sequence: TGCGCCAGCAGCCCATCCGCCCAGACTAGCGAGGCAGATACGCAGTATTTT.

V gene TRBV6-2 or TRBV6-3 combines with J gene TRBJ2-1, with D uncertain. The CDR3 has 13 amino acids. CDR1 MNHEY and CDR2 SVGEGT come from the germline V gene. The V end was cut by 5 bases, the J end by 9 bases, with 14 bases between. The CDR3 DNA reads TGTGCCAGCAGTATCGTTGGAAACTCTGAGCAGTTCTTC. Protein sequence: CASSIVGNSEQFF.

This clonotype was seen a few times. The chain has TRBV12-3 or TRBV12-4 and TRBJ1-6; no firm D call. Trimming left V 7 bases short and J 8 bases short, with 12 bases between. The CDR3 totals 13 residues. The CDR3 sequence: CASKYFLDSPLHF. The CDR3 coding sequence is TGTGCCAGCAAATATTTTCTCGATTCACCCCTCCACTTT.

The V gene is TRBV5-1, the J gene TRBJ1-1, with 9 bases fitting TRBD1. CDR3 size: 20 residues. J was trimmed by 0 bases and V by 0 bases; bases with no gene match: 15. Germline CDR1 is SGHRS and CDR2 is YFSETQ. The CDR3 nucleotides read TGCGCCAGCAGCTTGGTTGCTCCCGGGACAGGGATTTACTTGAACACTGAAGCTTTCTTT. This sequence encodes CASSLVAPGTGIYLNTEAFF.

The gene calls are TRBV5-1 and TRBJ2-1; D is perhaps TRBD1 (6 bases). V lost 4 bases, J lost 1 base, and 12 bases lay in between. CDR1 SGHRS and CDR2 YFSETQ come from the germline V gene. This CDR3 has 15 amino acids. The CDR3 is CASSGLDSSYNEQFF. The CDR3 nucleotides are TGCGCCAGCAGCGGTTTGGACAGTTCCTACAATGAGCAGTTCTTC.

Comment on this clonotype: Since a much larger clone is just one base distant, this may be a read error. The V gene is TRBV5-1, the J gene TRBJ2-7; 9 nucleotides agree with TRBD1. CDR1 is SGHRS and CDR2 is YFSETQ in the germline V gene. The CDR3 spans 14 residues. CDR3 sequence: CASSRDRVVDERYF. In DNA form, the CDR3 reads TGCGCCAGCAGTCGGGACAGGGTTGTAGACGAGCGGTACTTC. Based on the CDR3 plus reference TRBV5-1 and TRBJ2-7, the full variable domain is KAGVTQTPRYLIKTRGQQVTLSCSPISGHRSVSWYQQTPGQGLQFLFEYFSETQRNKGNFPGRFSGRQFSNSRSEMNVSTLELGDSALYLCASSRDRVVDERYFGPGTRLTVT.

This clonotype showed up many times. The chain employs TRBV4-3 and TRBJ2-7, with D possibly matching TRBD1 (5 bases). CDR1 LGHNA and CDR2 YSLEER come from the germline V gene. The germline V and J ends were trimmed by 0 bases and 4 bases, with 10 bases remaining between them. CDR3 size: 14 residues. The DNA of the CDR3 is TGCGCCAGCAGCCAAGATAGGGGCGGTTACGAGCAGTACTTC. As protein: CASSQDRGGYEQYF.

The chain couples TRBV4-2 to TRBJ2-7, with 7 bases aligning to TRBD1. Per germline, CDR1 LGHNA and CDR2 YNFKEQ. J gave up 3 bases and V 0 bases, and 5 bases lay outside the gene matches. CDR3 size: 15 residues. CDR3 DNA: TGTGCCAGCAGCCAAGATCAGGGGGAGAACTACGAGCAGTACTTC. This gives the protein CASSQDQGENYEQYF.

Comment on this clonotype: Its ends do not fully match the called genes, so a read error is possible. The rearrangement links TRBV5-1 to TRBJ1-3, with D perhaps TRBD1 (5 bases). The V gene's germline CDR1 is SGHRS and CDR2 YFSETQ. The CDR3 runs 15 residues. The CDR3 sequence: CASGLGLGPGNTIYF. The CDR3, as DNA: TGCGCCAGCGGCTTGGGACTGGGCCCGGGAAACACCATATATTTT.

On this clonotype: A much larger clone differs by one base, so this may be a read error. The chain employs TRBV28 and TRBJ2-5; D is unresolved. Germline V lookup: CDR1 MDHEN, CDR2 SYDVKM. CDR3 length: 15 residues. This CDR3 is CASSLLAVNQGTQYF. The CDR3 DNA sequence: TGTGCCAGCAGTTTACTCGCAGTAAACCAAGGGACCCAGTACTTC.

This clonotype occurred a few times. The junction departs from the called germline gene at one end, perhaps through a read error. V gene TRBV12-3 or TRBV12-4 combines with J gene TRBJ1-4, with D perhaps TRBD1 (5 bases). There are 13 residues in the CDR3. The CDR3 loop is CASGFGGDEKLFF. The CDR3 DNA follows: TGTGCCAGCGGTTTCGGGGGGGATGAAAAACTGTTTTTT.

This clonotype was observed at least ten times. The chain links TRBV4-3 to TRBJ2-7; maybe TRBD2 (5 bases). From germline, CDR1 is LGHNA and CDR2 YSLEER. CDR3 length equals 13 residues. The V end lost 0 bases, the J end lost 4 bases, and 7 bases lay between the germline ends. CDR3 in DNA: TGCGCCAGCAGCCAAGATGCGGGTTACGAGCAGTACTTC. Protein: CASSQDAGYEQYF.

This chain links TRBV3-1 with TRBJ2-3, with unresolved D. The germline V gene encodes CDR1 LGHDT and CDR2 YNNKEL (reference sequence). The length of the CDR3 is 13 residues. The V and J ends lost 1 base and 7 bases respectively, with 9 bases between them. In DNA, the CDR3 is TGTGCCAGCAGCCAAGTGGGTAGATATACGCAGTATTTT. As protein: CASSQVGRYTQYF.

This clonotype has at least ten counts. The chain joins TRBV3-1 to TRBJ1-5; D unclear. The CDR3 is made up of 13 amino acids. In germline, CDR1 is LGHDT, CDR2 YNNKEL (reference sequence). V was clipped by 1 base and J by 5 bases, with 6 bases between them. CDR3 nucleotide sequence: TGTGCCAGCAGCCAAGGATGGGATCAGCCCCAGCATTTT. It specifies CASSQGWDQPQHF.

The table lists this clonotype with a few counts. The CDR3 DNA is TGTGCCAGCAGCTTGGGGACAAATAACGGGGAGCTGTTTTTT. Translated: CASSLGTNNGELFF. The genes are TRBV7-6 and TRBJ2-2, with D perhaps matching TRBD1 (6 bases). V lost 3 bases to trimming and J lost 7 bases, with 12 bases between them. CDR3 size: 14 residues. The V gene's germline CDR1 is SGHVS and CDR2 FNYEAQ. The whole variable domain, remainder taken from reference TRBV7-6 and TRBJ2-2, is GAGVSQSPRYKVTKRGQDVALRCDPISGHVSLYWYRQALGQGPEFLTYFNYEAQQDKSGLPNDRFSAERPEGSISTLTIQRTEQRDSAMYRCASSLGTNNGELFFGEGSRLTVL.